This TCR beta chain came from a study of blood T cells in healthy people across ages (dated by TCRdb to between 2014 and 2017). For context, the study as a whole: In model experiments, roughly one uniquely barcoded TCR beta cDNA molecule per two T cells was captured by template switching. The study measured age-related changes in TCR beta repertoire diversity using deep sequencing normalized with unique cDNA molecular identifiers. The donors were split into four age groups: young (average 16 years), middle-aged (roughly 39), aged (over 55) and long-lived (approximately 80). To avoid experimental bias, donors of different ages were distributed randomly across sequencing lanes. For two donors (one aged 18 to 30 and one aged 80 or older), the study analyzed two additional independent replicas of 1 million unique cDNA reads from the same blood draw. What the work shows at the level of the full study, not this receptor alone: A strong correlation was found between observed TCR beta diversity and the percentage of naive T cells measured by flow cytometry. Because the CMV infection status of the donors was unknown, age-related changes in expanded clonotypes may potentially have been confounded. Compared with the aged group, the long-lived group had more naive CD4+ T cells, fewer expanded clones and increased TCR diversity, suggesting age selection. Estimates of total diversity from one million sequenced T cells were regarded as lower bounds and underestimates. Because profiling used bulk unsorted PBMCs, naive and antigen-experienced compartments could not be compared conclusively. Observed TCR beta diversity per million T cells fell roughly linearly with age, and a significant reduction was already apparent by age around 44.

Trimming costs V 2 bases and J 0 bases, and their ends lie 19 bases apart. Taken from cysteine to phenylalanine, the CDR3 has 19 residues. Only the CDR3 region is kept as DNA, spanning 57 bases read in frame from base 1. CDR1 and CDR2, looked up from the germline V gene, are SGHVS and FNYEAQ. The donors were under 40 Caucasian individuals from Russia, aged 6 to 90 years, who were systemically healthy. Each donor gave ten milliliters of peripheral blood, collected into EDTA-treated Vacutainer tubes. PBMCs were isolated by Ficoll-Paque density-gradient centrifugation, with at least 7 million obtained per sample. Trizol reagent was used to extract total RNA from PBMCs, with at least 5 micrograms per sample. The percentages of naive CD45RAhigh/CD27high T cells were determined by flow cytometry on a PBMC aliquot from every donor. A note on this clonotype: Its antigen is still unknown. Base quality data are lacking; no much larger clone is found one base away.

Library preparation used 5' RACE. The sequencer was an Illumina HiSeq 2500. A second roughly 6 to 11 cycle PCR used a sample-barcoded 5' primer and a J-beta primer mix. A template-switch 5' adaptor carrying 12 random nucleotides introduced a unique molecular identifier onto each TCR beta cDNA molecule. At least 3 million CDR3-containing paired-end reads were obtained from each sample. The Mint cDNA synthesis kit, primed by a TRBC-specific oligonucleotide, was used to synthesize first-strand cDNA from all RNA. After uracil-DNA glycosylase treatment, a first 18-cycle PCR used universal primers M1SS and BC2_uni_R on all cDNA. The authors processed their data as follows. For normalization, 1 million high-quality reads, each with a distinct molecular identifier, were randomly selected from each sample. Instead of being binned into consensus sequences, reads with shared molecular identifiers were discarded. MiTCR, with a Q25 quality threshold and the strictest error-elimination algorithm, was used for CDR3 identification, clonotype clustering and error correction. A nonparametric unseen species model with Euler transformation was used to estimate lower-bound total TCR beta diversity. TCRdb took the public reads, trimmed them with fastp at Q25, ran MiXCR for clone calling and kept in-frame beta chains. Each CDR3 protein gets just one entry, which takes the most common genes and DNA from the rows behind it. TCRdb, not the original authors, processed these V and J calls. This sample holds some 780,000 distinct CDR3 sequences; roughly three fifths were observed only once. Roughly 26% of the sample is taken by the ten largest.

The origin of this receptor is a man aged 40-49 years in good health. The specimen was blood. The rearranged chain carries TRBV7-6 and TRBJ2-2; the D region is possibly TRBD1 or TRBD2, each matching across 5 bases. In nucleotides, the sequence is TGTGCCAGCAGCTTACCCCCGGGATCGACAGAGGCGAACACCGGGGAGCTGTTTTTT. Translated, this gives CASSLPPGSTEANTGELFF.